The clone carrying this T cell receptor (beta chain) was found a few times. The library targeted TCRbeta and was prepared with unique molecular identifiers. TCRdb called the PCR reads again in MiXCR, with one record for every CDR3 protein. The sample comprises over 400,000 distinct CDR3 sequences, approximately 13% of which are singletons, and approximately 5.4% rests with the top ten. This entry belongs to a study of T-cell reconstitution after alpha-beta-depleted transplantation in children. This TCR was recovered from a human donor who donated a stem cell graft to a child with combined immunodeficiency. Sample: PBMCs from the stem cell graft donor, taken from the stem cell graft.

CDR3 region: CASSQEGRGTDTQYF. As DNA, the CDR3 is TGTGCCAGCAGCCAAGAAGGCCGGGGCACAGATACGCAGTATTTT. The J gene is TRBJ2-3, the V gene TRBV4-2; no definite D call. V was cut by 0 bases and J by 1 base, with 8 bases left in between. CDR1 is LGHNA and CDR2 is YNFKEQ in the germline V gene. This CDR3 is built from 15 residues.